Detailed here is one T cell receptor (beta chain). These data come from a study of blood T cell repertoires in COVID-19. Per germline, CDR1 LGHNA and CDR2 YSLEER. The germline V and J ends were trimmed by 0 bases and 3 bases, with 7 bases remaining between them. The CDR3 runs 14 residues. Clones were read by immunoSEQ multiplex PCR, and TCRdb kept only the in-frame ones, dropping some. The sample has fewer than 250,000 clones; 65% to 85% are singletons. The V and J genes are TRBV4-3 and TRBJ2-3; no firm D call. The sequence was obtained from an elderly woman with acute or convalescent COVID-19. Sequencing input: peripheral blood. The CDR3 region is CASSQDIQTDTQYF. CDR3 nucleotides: TGCGCCAGCAGCCAAGATATACAGACAGATACGCAGTATTTT.